Listed below are T cell receptor beta chains from one sample, sequenced in a study of blood T cell repertoires in COVID-19. Sequencing used immunoSEQ multiplex PCR; TCRdb keeps in-frame clones, though not all of them. The sample carries about 90,000 clones, about 80% recorded once. Sequenced input: peripheral blood. The source is a woman aged 70-85 years with acute or convalescent COVID-19. Both conserved end residues are part of each CDR3. The order of the fields is V gene, D gene, clone size, J gene, CDR3 DNA, CDR3 protein. The D gene is left open where the match is weak. Rows may omit the clone size; those that give it use once, few, many or a size class.

V: TRBV5-1
D: TRBD1
size: few
J: TRBJ1-1
DNA: TGCGCCAGCAGCTTGCAGGGGGCTAGGGTGAACACTGAAGCTTTCTTT
CDR3: CASSLQGARVNTEAFF

V: TRBV19
D: TRBD2
size: .
J: TRBJ2-3
DNA: TGTGCCAGTAGAAGTCTAGCGGGAGGGCCAGGCACAGATACGCAGTATTTT
CDR3: CASRSLAGGPGTDTQYF

V: TRBV3-1/TRBV3-2
D: TRBD1
size: .
J: TRBJ1-2
DNA: TGTGCCAGCAGTCCAACAGGGGTAACTGGCTACACCTTC
CDR3: CASSPTGVTGYTF

V: TRBV19
D: .
size: .
J: TRBJ1-2
DNA: TGTGCCAGTAGCACCACAGGAGACTATGGCTACACCTTC
CDR3: CASSTTGDYGYTF

V: TRBV7-8
D: .
size: .
J: TRBJ2-3
DNA: TGTGCCAGCAGCTTACGAGGAAACACAGATACGCAGTATTTT
CDR3: CASSLRGNTDTQYF

V: TRBV7-2
D: .
size: many
J: TRBJ1-5
DNA: TGTGCCAGCAGCTTAGGTGGGTACGGGCAGCCCCAGCATTTT
CDR3: CASSLGGYGQPQHF

V: TRBV6-2/TRBV6-3
D: .
size: .
J: TRBJ2-5
DNA: TGTGCCAGCAGTCCCCGACGACTAAAAGAGACCCAGTACTTC
CDR3: CASSPRRLKETQYF

V: TRBV14
D: .
size: .
J: TRBJ2-5
DNA: TGTGCCAGCAGCCAGAGGAGAGGCCAAAACTCTCTCCAAGAGACCCAGTACTTC
CDR3: CASSQRRGQNSLQETQYF

V: TRBV10-3
D: TRBD1
size: .
J: TRBJ1-1
DNA: TGTGCCATCAGTGACGGACAGGGAGAGAACACTGAAGCTTTCTTT
CDR3: CAISDGQGENTEAFF

V: TRBV11-2
D: TRBD1
size: .
J: TRBJ2-5
DNA: TGTGCCAGCAGCTTAGCCTTTGACAGGGCAGGGGAGACCCAGTACTTC
CDR3: CASSLAFDRAGETQYF

V: TRBV28
D: .
size: .
J: TRBJ1-5
DNA: TGTGCCAGCAGCCACGGGATTTTGGGGGCCTATGGCCCCCAGCATTTT
CDR3: CASSHGILGAYGPQHF

V: TRBV6-1
D: .
size: .
J: TRBJ1-6
DNA: TGTGCCAGCAGTGAAAGGCCAGCGAATTCACCCCTCCACTTT
CDR3: CASSERPANSPLHF

V: TRBV6-6
D: .
size: .
J: TRBJ2-2
DNA: TGTGCCAGCAGACCCGGAGGGACCGGGGAGCTGTTTTTT
CDR3: CASRPGGTGELFF

V: TRBV6-5
D: .
size: .
J: TRBJ1-6
DNA: TGTGCCAGCAGTCACCCTACAGGGAATTCACCCCTCCACTTT
CDR3: CASSHPTGNSPLHF

V: TRBV30
D: TRBD1
size: .
J: TRBJ2-7
DNA: TGTGCCTGGGCAGACAGGGGGCTCCCCTACGAGCAGTACTTC
CDR3: CAWADRGLPYEQYF

V: TRBV18
D: TRBD2
size: .
J: TRBJ2-3
DNA: TGTGCCAGCTCACGAGGACTAGCGGGAGGCCCCGCAGATACGCAGTATTTT
CDR3: CASSRGLAGGPADTQYF

V: TRBV19
D: .
size: .
J: TRBJ1-2
DNA: TGTGCCAGTAGCCGCGGGATCACCATCTATGGCTACACCTTC
CDR3: CASSRGITIYGYTF

V: TRBV13
D: .
size: .
J: TRBJ1-2
DNA: TGTGCCAGCAGCCCCCTCGAACGGGACATCTATGGCTACACCTTC
CDR3: CASSPLERDIYGYTF

V: TRBV6-5
D: .
size: .
J: TRBJ1-5
DNA: TGTGCCAGCAGGTCGAGCAATCAGCCCCAGCATTTT
CDR3: CASRSSNQPQHF

V: TRBV6-5
D: .
size: .
J: TRBJ2-3
DNA: TGTGCCAGCAGTCCGGGTAGCGGATACACAGATACGCAGTATTTT
CDR3: CASSPGSGYTDTQYF

V: TRBV2
D: TRBD1
size: once
J: TRBJ1-2
DNA: TGTGCCAGCAGGGGGGACAGGGCGAGCTATGGCTACACCTTC
CDR3: CASRGDRASYGYTF